The 23 T cell receptor beta chains below come from one sample, sequenced in a study of spatial heterogeneity in lung cancer. Indicated time point: sample taken at primary tumor resection. TCRdb reprocessed the 5' RACE reads with MiXCR, giving one entry per CDR3 protein. The sample includes some 16,000 distinct CDR3 sequences, about 6.8% of them seen just once. Whole-study results and caveats: Within tumors, counts of expanded alpha and beta TCRs tracked tumor mutation counts.

Their antigen targets remain unknown. Material: lung tumor tissue, obtained at surgery. The receptors derive from a female donor with early-stage non-small cell lung cancer.

This clonotype was seen repeatedly, ten times or more. The chain joins TRBV12-3 or TRBV12-4 to TRBJ1-2; D unclear. V lost 8 bases and J lost 2, with 12 bases in between. The CDR3 consists of 13 residues. The DNA of the CDR3 is TGTGCCAGCTCCTTAGTGGGGAACTATGGCTACACCTTC. Translation: CASSLVGNYGYTF.

This clonotype was seen a handful of times. The chain joins TRBV9 to TRBJ2-7; 7 bases map to TRBD1. The CDR3 consists of 13 residues. Germline CDR1 is SGDLS and CDR2 is YYNGEE. Trimming cost V 2 bases and J 7 bases; bases outside gene matches: 6. CDR3 loop: CASSVSGGGEQYF. The CDR3 DNA sequence: TGTGCCAGCAGCGTTTCAGGGGGTGGGGAGCAGTACTTC.

This clonotype occurred many times. CDR3 protein: CSELGPGGTDTQYF. The CDR3, as DNA: TGCAGTGAACTGGGGCCGGGGGGCACAGATACGCAGTATTTT. The rearrangement uses TRBV20-1 and TRBJ2-3; maybe TRBD2 (6 bases). The CDR3 runs 14 residues. Deletions cut 7 bases from V and 1 base from J, with 15 bases between. Germline lookup yields CDR1 DFQATT and CDR2 SNEGSKA (reference sequence).

This clonotype was detected many times. The chain employs TRBV20-1 and TRBJ1-2; a weak D match, TRBD1 (5 bases). Germline lookup yields CDR1 DFQATT and CDR2 SNEGSKA (reference sequence). Trimming removed 3 bases from V and 1 base from J, with 6 bases in between. The CDR3 is 12 amino acids. The DNA of the CDR3 is TGCAGTGCTAGGACAGTTAACTATGGCTACACCTTC. This codes for CSARTVNYGYTF.

This clonotype came up many times. The rearrangement uses TRBV19 and TRBJ1-5; D gene ambiguous. Germline CDR1 and CDR2: LNHDA and SQIVND (reference sequence). The CDR3 runs to 15 residues. Trimming removed 5 bases at V and 1 base at J, with 12 bases between. The CDR3 sequence: CASSDRWASNQPQHF. The CDR3 region has the DNA TGTGCCAGTAGTGACCGTTGGGCGAGCAATCAGCCCCAGCATTTT.

This clonotype was detected many times. The chain couples TRBV29-1 to TRBJ2-5; D is uncertain. Trimming removed 5 bases at V and 2 bases at J, with 9 bases between. The CDR3 is made up of 12 amino acids. Germline V gene sequence: CDR1 SQVTM, CDR2 ANQGSEA. CDR3 DNA: TGCAGCGTTACCGACAAACAAGAGACCCAGTACTTC. Translation: CSVTDKQETQYF.

This clonotype was observed at least ten times. The CDR3 DNA is TGTGCCAGCAGCGTAGATGAAGTGGATGGCTACACCTTC. It translates to CASSVDEVDGYTF. The chain links TRBV9 to TRBJ1-2; no reliable D call. Trimming pared 0 bases from V and 6 bases from J, leaving 9 bases between. Germline CDR1 and CDR2: SGDLS and YYNGEE. CDR3 length equals 13 residues. Combining the CDR3 with reference TRBV9 and TRBJ1-2 gives the whole variable domain DSGVTQTPKHLITATGQRVTLRCSPRSGDLSVYWYQQSLDQGLQFLIQYYNGEERAKGNILERFSAQQFPDLHSELNLSSLELGDSALYFCASSVDEVDGYTFGSGTRLTVV.

This clonotype was counted at least ten times. J is TRBJ2-7 and V is TRBV5-1, with unresolved D. V lost 0 bases and J lost 1, with 14 bases in between. CDR3 size: 16 residues. The germline CDR1 and CDR2 sequences are SGHRS and YFSETQ. The CDR3 region is CASSLEAVTRSYEQYF. The DNA of the CDR3 is TGCGCCAGCAGCTTGGAGGCGGTCACCCGTTCCTACGAGCAGTACTTC.

The table lists this clonotype with many counts. The junction does not match germline at one end; this may be a read error. The J gene is TRBJ1-1, the V gene TRBV2; 9 nucleotides agree with TRBD1. This CDR3 is 13 amino acids long. Germline V gives CDR1 SNHLY, CDR2 FYNNEI. CDR3 sequence (DNA): TGTGCCAGCAAGGGGACAGGGAACGCTGAAGCTTTCTTT. As protein: CASKGTGNAEAFF.

In its sample, this clonotype is medium-sized. The chain uses TRBV7-9 and TRBJ1-6, with 8 bases aligning to TRBD1. CDR3 length: 16 residues. J gave up 5 bases and V 4 bases, and 7 bases lay outside the gene matches. Germline CDR1 and CDR2: SEHNR and FQNEAQ (reference sequence). The CDR3 is CASSSIQGQDNSPLHF. CDR3 sequence (DNA): TGTGCCAGCAGCTCTATTCAGGGACAGGATAATTCACCCCTCCACTTT.

This clonotype showed up many times. The gene calls are TRBV6-6 and TRBJ2-3; 14 bases map to TRBD2. The V and J ends lost 6 bases and 2 bases, in that order; junction bases with no gene match: 10. CDR1 and CDR2 (germline): MNHNY, SVGAGI (reference sequence). This CDR3 has 18 amino acids. Here the CDR3 reads CASSVLLTSGGATDTQYF. CDR3 sequence (DNA): TGTGCCAGCAGCGTTCTCCTGACTAGCGGGGGGGCCACAGATACGCAGTATTTT.

The chain combines TRBV20-1 with TRBJ2-5; D may be TRBD2 (6 bases). The germline V and J ends were trimmed by 2 bases and 0 bases, with 19 bases remaining between them. The CDR3 totals 17 residues. Germline CDR1 DFQATT, CDR2 SNEGSKA (reference sequence). CDR3 sequence (DNA): TGCAGTGCTAGATCCCCTTGGCTAGCGCGGAACCAAGAGACCCAGTACTTC. It encodes CSARSPWLARNQETQYF.

In regard to this clonotype: One base away lies a much larger clone, so this may be a sequencing read error. This rearrangement joins TRBV5-1 to TRBJ2-1; D unclear. The CDR3 length is 12 residues. Trimming took 0 bases from V and 6 from J, leaving 4 bases between them. From germline, CDR1 is SGHRS and CDR2 YFSETQ. This CDR3 reads CASSLAGNEQFF. The DNA for the CDR3 is TGCGCCAGCAGCTTGGCCGGCAATGAGCAGTTCTTC. Full variable domain (remainder filled in from reference TRBV5-1 and TRBJ2-1): KAGVTQTPRYLIKTRGQQVTLSCSPISGHRSVSWYQQTPGQGLQFLFEYFSETQRNKGNFPGRFSGRQFSNSRSEMNVSTLELGDSALYLCASSLAGNEQFFGPGTRLTVL.

The V call is TRBV19, the J call TRBJ1-4; tentatively, D is TRBD1 (6 bases). The germline V and J ends were trimmed by 7 bases and 1 base, with 16 bases remaining between them. CDR1 is LNHDA, CDR2 SQIVND, per germline (reference sequence). There are 16 residues in the CDR3. The CDR3 DNA reads TGTGCCAGTACCGCCCGAGGGGGTGGAACTAATGAAAAACTGTTTTTT. This gives the protein CASTARGGGTNEKLFF.

This clonotype was recorded at least ten times. The CDR3 DNA reads TGTGCCAGCAGCCCGAGGGCCTACAATGAGCAGTTCTTC. This translates into CASSPRAYNEQFF. This chain connects TRBV3-1 to TRBJ2-1, with a weak D call TRBD2 (5 bases). The germline V and J ends were trimmed by 4 bases and 2 bases, with 6 bases remaining between them. Germline CDR1 and CDR2: LGHDT and YNNKEL (reference sequence). This CDR3 region has 13 residues.

This clonotype was detected many times. The chain links TRBV5-1 to TRBJ2-7, with 15 nucleotides matching TRBD2. V shed 3 bases and J 1 base; nucleotides not matched to a gene: 2. The CDR3 consists of 16 residues. Germline V CDR1 and CDR2: SGHRS, YFSETQ. The chain's CDR3 is CASSWGLAGGSYEQYF. The CDR3 DNA follows: TGCGCCAGCAGCTGGGGACTAGCGGGGGGTTCCTACGAGCAGTACTTC. The whole variable domain, remainder taken from reference TRBV5-1 and TRBJ2-7, is KAGVTQTPRYLIKTRGQQVTLSCSPISGHRSVSWYQQTPGQGLQFLFEYFSETQRNKGNFPGRFSGRQFSNSRSEMNVSTLELGDSALYLCASSWGLAGGSYEQYFGPGTRLTVT.

This clonotype has at least ten counts. V is TRBV29-1 and J is TRBJ2-3; 10 nucleotides agree with TRBD1. The V and J ends lost 6 bases and 1 base, in that order; junction bases with no gene match: 4. Germline V gives CDR1 SQVTM, CDR2 ANQGSEA. CDR3 length: 14 residues. The chain's CDR3 is CSVTGTGGTDTQYF. In DNA, the CDR3 is TGCAGCGTGACCGGGACAGGGGGCACAGATACGCAGTATTTT.

The V gene is TRBV6-6, the J gene TRBJ1-6; TRBD1 matches at 7 bases. From germline, CDR1 is MNHNY and CDR2 SVGAGI (reference sequence). The CDR3 runs 15 residues. V was pared by 5 bases and J by 7 bases, with 8 bases of the junction left unmatched. CDR3 in amino acids: CASSPPQGINSPLHF. The CDR3 DNA is TGTGCCAGCAGTCCACCACAGGGGATAAATTCACCCCTCCACTTT.

This clonotype occurred many times. The J gene is TRBJ2-1, the V gene TRBV25-1; TRBD2 matches at 8 bases. The germline V gene has CDR1 MGHDK and CDR2 SYGVNS. This CDR3 has 17 residues. After removal of 4 bases from V and 7 bases from J, the junction contained 15 bases not matched to a gene. The CDR3 sequence: CASSVRSSGGMGNEQFF. In nucleotides, the CDR3 is TGTGCCAGCAGTGTTCGATCGAGCGGGGGCATGGGGAATGAGCAGTTCTTC.

This clonotype occurred a few times. The chain has TRBV7-9 and TRBJ2-7; D is tentatively TRBD1 or TRBD2 (5 bases each). The CDR3 contains 14 residues. The germline gives CDR1 SEHNR, CDR2 FQNEAQ (reference sequence). Between the trimmed V and J ends, which lost 1 base and 3 bases, there was a span of 10 bases. DNA of the CDR3: TGTGCCAGCAGCTTAGTGGGGACCGACTACGAGCAGTACTTC. Protein sequence: CASSLVGTDYEQYF.

In its sample, this clonotype was seen many times. At one boundary the junction diverges from the germline segment, which might be a read error. The DNA for the CDR3 is TGTGCCAGCAGCCCCGGGACTAGCGGGGGGGCTCCGCTCTTC. Translated: CASSPGTSGGAPLF. The V call is TRBV7-9, the J call TRBJ2-1; 16 bases map to TRBD2. Per germline, CDR1 SEHNR and CDR2 FQNEAQ (reference sequence). The CDR3 totals 14 residues.

This clonotype was picked up many times. The CDR3, as DNA: TGTGCCAGCAGTTTAAGAGAGAATTCACCCCTCCACTTT. This codes for CASSLRENSPLHF. The chain employs TRBV27 and TRBJ1-6; D call uncertain. V was pared by 2 bases and J by 7 bases, with 6 bases between. Germline V gives CDR1 MNHEY, CDR2 SMNVEV (reference sequence). CDR3 size: 13 residues.

This clonotype is deemed medium-sized. The CDR3 loop reads CASSPTGVNTEAFF. In DNA form, the CDR3 reads TGTGCCAGCTCACCAACAGGGGTGAACACTGAAGCTTTCTTT. This chain uses TRBV18 with TRBJ1-1, with TRBD1 matching over 7 bases. The CDR3 contains 14 residues. V shed 2 bases and J 0 bases; nucleotides not matched to a gene: 0. Germline V gene lookup returns CDR1 KGHSH and CDR2 LQKENI.